Listed here are 4 T cell receptor beta chains from one sample, sequenced in a study of T cells after yellow fever vaccination. Each CDR3 protein is one row after TCRdb ran MiXCR on the 5' RACE reads. The sample lists some 240,000 distinct CDR3 sequences; approximately 3% were seen once. The sequenced sample was CD4+ T cells sorted from PBMCs, obtained 10 days after the yellow fever booster vaccination. Receptors were obtained from a man aged 18 to 30 who received the YFV17D yellow fever vaccine.

This chain connects TRBV6-5 to TRBJ1-3; 7 positions agree with TRBD1. Germline V gene data show CDR1 as MNHEY and CDR2 as SVGAGI. Germline trimming cut 6 bases from V and 0 bases from J; bases unmatched to any gene: 8. This CDR3 has 16 residues. The CDR3 loop is CASSYDRVNSGNTIYF. The CDR3 region has the DNA TGTGCCAGCAGCTACGACAGGGTAAACTCTGGAAACACCATATATTTT.

The rearrangement uses TRBV6-5 and TRBJ1-2; maybe TRBD1 (5 bases). CDR3 length: 15 residues. Trimming took 0 bases from V and 6 from J, leaving 14 bases between them. Per the germline V gene, CDR1 is MNHEY and CDR2 is SVGAGI. CDR3 coding DNA: TGTGCCAGCAGTTACTCGTCAAGGGGCGCAGATGGCTACACCTTC. It translates to CASSYSSRGADGYTF.

This clonotype was seen repeatedly, ten times or more. The chain combines TRBV4-1 with TRBJ1-2; no definite D call. V lost 0 bases and J 5 bases, leaving 13 bases between the germline ends. The CDR3 covers 15 residues. Germline V lookup: CDR1 MGHRA, CDR2 YSYEKL. The CDR3 sequence is CASSQDREVGYGYTF. CDR3 sequence (DNA): TGCGCCAGCAGCCAAGATCGGGAGGTTGGGTATGGCTACACCTTC.

This clonotype was detected a few times. The V call is TRBV5-1, the J call TRBJ1-2, with D hard to call. CDR3 length: 11 amino acids. Germline V gene lookup returns CDR1 SGHRS and CDR2 YFSETQ. Trimming shortened V by 0 bases and J by 9 bases, and 6 bases separated the two germline ends. The CDR3 region has the DNA TGCGCCAGCAGCTTGGGGGGTCGCTACACCTTC. This gives the protein CASSLGGRYTF.